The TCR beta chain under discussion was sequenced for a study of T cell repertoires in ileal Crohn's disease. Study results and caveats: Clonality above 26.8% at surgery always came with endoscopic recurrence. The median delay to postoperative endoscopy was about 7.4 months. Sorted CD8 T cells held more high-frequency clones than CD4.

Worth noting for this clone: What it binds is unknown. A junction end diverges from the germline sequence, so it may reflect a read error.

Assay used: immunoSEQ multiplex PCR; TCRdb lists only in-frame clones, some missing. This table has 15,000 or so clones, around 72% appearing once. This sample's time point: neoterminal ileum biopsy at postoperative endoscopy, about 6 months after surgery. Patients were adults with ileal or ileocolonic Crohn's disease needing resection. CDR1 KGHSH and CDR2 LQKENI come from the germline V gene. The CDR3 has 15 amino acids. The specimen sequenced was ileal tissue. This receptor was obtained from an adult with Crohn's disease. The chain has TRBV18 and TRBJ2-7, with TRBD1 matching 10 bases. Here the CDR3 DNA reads TGTGCCAGCTCCCCACTCGGACAGGGGGGCGACGAGCAGTACTTC. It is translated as CASSPLGQGGDEQYF.